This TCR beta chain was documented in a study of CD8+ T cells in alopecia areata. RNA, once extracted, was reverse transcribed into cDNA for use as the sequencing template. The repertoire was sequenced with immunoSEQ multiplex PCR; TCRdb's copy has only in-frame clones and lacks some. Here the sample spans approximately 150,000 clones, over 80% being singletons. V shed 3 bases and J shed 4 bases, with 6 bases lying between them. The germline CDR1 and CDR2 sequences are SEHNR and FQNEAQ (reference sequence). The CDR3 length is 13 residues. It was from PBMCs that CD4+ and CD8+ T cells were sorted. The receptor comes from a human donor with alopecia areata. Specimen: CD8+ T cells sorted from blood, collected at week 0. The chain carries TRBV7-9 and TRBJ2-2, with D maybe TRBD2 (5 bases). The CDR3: CASSLGSTGELFF. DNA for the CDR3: TGTGCCAGCAGCTTGGGGAGCACCGGGGAGCTGTTTTTT. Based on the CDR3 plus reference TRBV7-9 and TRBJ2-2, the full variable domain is DTGVSQNPRHKITKRGQNVTFRCDPISEHNRLYWYRQTLGQGPEFLTYFQNEAQLEKSRLLSDRFSAERPKGSFSTLEIQRTEQGDSAMYLCASSLGSTGELFFGEGSRLTVL.